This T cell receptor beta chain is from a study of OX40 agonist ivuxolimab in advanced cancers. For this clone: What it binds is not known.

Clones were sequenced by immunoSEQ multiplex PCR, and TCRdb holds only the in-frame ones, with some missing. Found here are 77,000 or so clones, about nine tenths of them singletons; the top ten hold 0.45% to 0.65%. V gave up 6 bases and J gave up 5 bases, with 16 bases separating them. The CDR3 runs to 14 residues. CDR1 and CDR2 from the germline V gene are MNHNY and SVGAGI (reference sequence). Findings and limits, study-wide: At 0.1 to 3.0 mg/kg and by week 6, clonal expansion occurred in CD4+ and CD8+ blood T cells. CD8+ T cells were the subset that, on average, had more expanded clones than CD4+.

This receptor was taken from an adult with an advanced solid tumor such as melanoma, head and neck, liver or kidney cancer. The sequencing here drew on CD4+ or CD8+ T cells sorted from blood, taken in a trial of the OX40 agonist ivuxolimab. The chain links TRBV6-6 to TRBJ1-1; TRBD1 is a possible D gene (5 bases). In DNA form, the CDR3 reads TGTGCCAGCAGCCGCCTAGGGGTTCATACTGAAGCTTTCTTT. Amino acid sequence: CASSRLGVHTEAFF.